The clone carrying this TCR beta chain was counted between two and nine times. Its antigen is unknown. V lost 6 bases, J lost 7 bases, and 7 bases stayed unmatched. The CDR3 sequence is 14 residues long. The sample belongs to a study of blood T cells in healthy people across ages. Overall study: T cells yielded about one barcoded beta molecule per two cells through template switching.

Study-level points and caveats: Roughly linear declines in TCR beta diversity per million T cells occurred with age.

A second about 6 to 12 cycle PCR used barcoded and J-beta primers. TCRdb reprocessed the 5' RACE reads via MiXCR and lists one record per CDR3 protein. The sample lists about 730,000 distinct CDR3 sequences, around 46% occurring once. Isolation recovered at least 6.5 million PBMCs from every sample. The sequence derives from a woman aged 55-70 years in good health. Input material: blood. The V and J genes are TRBV12-3 or TRBV12-4 and TRBJ2-1, with 9 bases fitting TRBD1. The CDR3 here is CASSRSGQGNEQFF. The CDR3 DNA reads TGTGCCAGCAGCCGCTCGGGACAGGGTAATGAGCAGTTCTTC.